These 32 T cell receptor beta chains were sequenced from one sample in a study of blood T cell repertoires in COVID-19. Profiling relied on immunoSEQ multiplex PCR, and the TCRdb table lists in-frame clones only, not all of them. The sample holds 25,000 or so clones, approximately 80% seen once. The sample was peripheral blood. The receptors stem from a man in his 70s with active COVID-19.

The CDR3 region is CASSPGTSGRGNEQFF. In nucleotides, the CDR3 is TGTGCCAGCAGCCCGGGGACTAGCGGTAGAGGGAATGAGCAGTTCTTC. V gene TRBV7-3 combines with J gene TRBJ2-1; TRBD2 agrees at 11 bases. The CDR3 loop spans 16 amino acids. Germline V gene lookup returns CDR1 SGHTA and CDR2 FQGTGA. Trimming took 5 bases from V and 7 from J; bases not matched to a gene: 10.

The CDR3 DNA sequence: TGTGCCAGCAGCGATCAGGGGGTCTCTAATGAAAAACTGTTTTTT. It is translated as CASSDQGVSNEKLFF. The chain carries TRBV11-2 and TRBJ1-4, with 7 positions matching TRBD1. The CDR3 length is 15 residues. Germline V gene data show CDR1 as SGHAT and CDR2 as FQNNGV. V was pared by 5 bases and J by 3 bases, with 6 bases of the junction left unmatched. Full variable domain (remainder filled in from reference TRBV11-2 and TRBJ1-4): EAGVAQSPRYKIIEKRQSVAFWCNPISGHATLYWYQQILGQGPKLLIQFQNNGVVDDSQLPKDRFSAERLKGVDSTLKIQPAKLEDSAVYLCASSDQGVSNEKLFFGSGTQLSVL.

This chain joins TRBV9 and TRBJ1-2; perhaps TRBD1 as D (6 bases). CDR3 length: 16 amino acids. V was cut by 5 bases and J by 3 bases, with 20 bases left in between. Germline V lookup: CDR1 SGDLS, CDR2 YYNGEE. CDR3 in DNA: TGTGCCAGCAGTCAGGGCGGGGGGGCAGTGGACTATGGCTACACCTTC. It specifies CASSQGGGAVDYGYTF.

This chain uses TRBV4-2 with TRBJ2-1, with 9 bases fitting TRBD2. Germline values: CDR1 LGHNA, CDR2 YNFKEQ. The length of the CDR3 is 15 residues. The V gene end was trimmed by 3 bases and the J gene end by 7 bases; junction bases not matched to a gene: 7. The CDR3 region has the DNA TGTGCCAGCAGCCAGACCTCGACTAGCGGTAATGAGCAGTTCTTC. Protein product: CASSQTSTSGNEQFF.

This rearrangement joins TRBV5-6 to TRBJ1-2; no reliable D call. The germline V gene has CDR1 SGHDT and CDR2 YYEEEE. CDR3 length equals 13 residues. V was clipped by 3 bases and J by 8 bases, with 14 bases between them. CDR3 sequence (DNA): TGTGCCAGCAGCTCCTTGCCTGGGCTGGGCTACACCTTC. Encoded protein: CASSSLPGLGYTF.

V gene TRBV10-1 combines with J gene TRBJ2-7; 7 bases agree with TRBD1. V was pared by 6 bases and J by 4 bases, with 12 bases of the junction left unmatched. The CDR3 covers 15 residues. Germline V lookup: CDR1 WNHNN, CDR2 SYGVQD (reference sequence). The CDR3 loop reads CASSEGTARSYEQYF. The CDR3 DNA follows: TGCGCCAGCAGCGAAGGGACAGCCAGATCTTACGAGCAGTACTTC.

In DNA form, the CDR3 reads TGTGCCAGCAGCTTGGCCCTTGGGACTGCATCAGGAAACACCATATATTTT. It encodes CASSLALGTASGNTIYF. The V call is TRBV5-4, the J call TRBJ1-3; a weak D match, TRBD1 (5 bases). V shed 0 bases and J shed 4 bases, with 17 bases lying between them. Per the germline V gene, CDR1 is SGHNT and CDR2 is YYREEE (reference sequence). CDR3 length: 17 amino acids.

CDR3 in DNA: TGTGCCAGCAGCCCTCCGGGGGGGAACACCGGGGAGCTGTTTTTT. Residues: CASSPPGGNTGELFF. This chain connects TRBV7-3 to TRBJ2-2; TRBD2 aligns across 7 bases. V gave up 5 bases and J gave up 1 base; unmatched junction bases: 4. The CDR3 is made up of 15 amino acids. Germline V gene data show CDR1 as SGHTA and CDR2 as FQGTGA.

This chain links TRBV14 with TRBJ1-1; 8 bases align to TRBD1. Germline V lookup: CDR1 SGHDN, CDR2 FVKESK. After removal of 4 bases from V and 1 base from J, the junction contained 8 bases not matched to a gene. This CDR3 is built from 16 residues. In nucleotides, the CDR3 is TGTGCCAGCAGCCGATTTGGGACAGGCCAGAACACTGAAGCTTTCTTT. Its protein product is CASSRFGTGQNTEAFF.

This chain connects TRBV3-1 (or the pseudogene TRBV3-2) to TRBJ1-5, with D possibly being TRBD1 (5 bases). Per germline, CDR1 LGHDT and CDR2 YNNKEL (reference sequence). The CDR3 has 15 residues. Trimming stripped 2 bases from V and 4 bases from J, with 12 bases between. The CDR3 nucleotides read TGTGCCAGCAGCCAATGGAGGGGACGGAATCAGCCCCAGCATTTT. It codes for CASSQWRGRNQPQHF.

CDR3: CASSSFPGTAITGELFF. The CDR3 DNA is TGTGCCAGCAGCTCTTTCCCCGGGACAGCGATCACCGGGGAGCTGTTTTTT. The V gene is TRBV7-6, the J gene TRBJ2-2, with TRBD1 matching over 7 bases. This CDR3 has 17 residues. Germline loops: CDR1 SGHVS, CDR2 FNYEAQ. J lost 4 bases, V lost 4 bases, and 12 bases had no gene match. The full variable domain, completed using reference TRBV7-6 and TRBJ2-2, is GAGVSQSPRYKVTKRGQDVALRCDPISGHVSLYWYRQALGQGPEFLTYFNYEAQQDKSGLPNDRFSAERPEGSISTLTIQRTEQRDSAMYRCASSSFPGTAITGELFFGEGSRLTVL.

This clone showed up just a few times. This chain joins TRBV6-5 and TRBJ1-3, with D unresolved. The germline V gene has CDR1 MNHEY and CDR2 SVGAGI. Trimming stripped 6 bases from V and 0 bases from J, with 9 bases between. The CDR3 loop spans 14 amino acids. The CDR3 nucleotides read TGTGCCAGCAGGCCTACTTTCTCTGGAAACACCATATATTTT. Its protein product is CASRPTFSGNTIYF.

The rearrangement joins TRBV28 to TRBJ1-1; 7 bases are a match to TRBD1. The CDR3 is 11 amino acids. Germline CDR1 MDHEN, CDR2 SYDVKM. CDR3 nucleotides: TGTGAAACAGGGGCGGGCACTGAAGCTTTCTTT. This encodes CETGAGTEAFF.

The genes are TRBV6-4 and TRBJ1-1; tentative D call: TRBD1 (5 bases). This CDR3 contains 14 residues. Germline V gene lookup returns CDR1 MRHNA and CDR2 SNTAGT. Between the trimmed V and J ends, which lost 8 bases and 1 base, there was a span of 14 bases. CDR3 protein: CASAGQGTNTEAFF. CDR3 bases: TGTGCCAGCGCCGGGCAGGGTACGAACACTGAAGCTTTCTTT.

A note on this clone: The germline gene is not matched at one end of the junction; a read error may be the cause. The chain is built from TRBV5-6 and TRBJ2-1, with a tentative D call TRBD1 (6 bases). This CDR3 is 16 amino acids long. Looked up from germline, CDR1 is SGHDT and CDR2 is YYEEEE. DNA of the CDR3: TGTGCCAGCAGCGCCCTTGGAGCGAGGGGGTACACTGAGCAGTTCTTC. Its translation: CASSALGARGYTEQFF.

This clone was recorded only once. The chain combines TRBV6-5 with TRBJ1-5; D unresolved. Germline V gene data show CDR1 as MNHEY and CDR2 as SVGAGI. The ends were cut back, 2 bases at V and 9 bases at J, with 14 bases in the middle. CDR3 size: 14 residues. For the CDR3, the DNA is TGTGCCAGCAGTTACGGCGCAGGCACTGGGCCCCAGCATTTT. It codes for CASSYGAGTGPQHF.

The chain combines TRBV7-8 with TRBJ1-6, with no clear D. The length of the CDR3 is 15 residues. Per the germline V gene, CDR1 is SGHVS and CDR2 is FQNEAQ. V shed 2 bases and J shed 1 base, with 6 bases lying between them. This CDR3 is CASSLILSYNSPLHF. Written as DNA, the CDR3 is TGTGCCAGCAGCTTAATCCTGTCCTATAATTCACCCCTCCACTTT.

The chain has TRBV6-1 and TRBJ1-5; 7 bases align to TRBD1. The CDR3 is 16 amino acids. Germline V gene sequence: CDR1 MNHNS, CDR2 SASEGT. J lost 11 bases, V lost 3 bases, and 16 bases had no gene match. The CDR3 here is CASSDSARGRGEAQHF. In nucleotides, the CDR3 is TGTGCCAGCAGTGATTCTGCTCGGGGCAGGGGGGAGGCCCAGCATTTT.

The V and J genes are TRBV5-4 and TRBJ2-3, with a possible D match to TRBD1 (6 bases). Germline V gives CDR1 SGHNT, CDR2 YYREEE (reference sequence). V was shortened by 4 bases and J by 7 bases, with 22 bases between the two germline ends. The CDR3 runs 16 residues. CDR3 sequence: CASSTQTLQGTNTQYF. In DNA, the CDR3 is TGTGCCAGCAGCACACAAACGCTGCAGGGGACGAATACGCAGTATTTT.

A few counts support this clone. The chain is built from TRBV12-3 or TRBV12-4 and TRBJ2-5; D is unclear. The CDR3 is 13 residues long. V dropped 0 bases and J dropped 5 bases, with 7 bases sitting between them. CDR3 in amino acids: CASSLARAETQYF. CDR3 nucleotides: TGTGCCAGCAGTTTAGCTCGCGCGGAGACCCAGTACTTC.

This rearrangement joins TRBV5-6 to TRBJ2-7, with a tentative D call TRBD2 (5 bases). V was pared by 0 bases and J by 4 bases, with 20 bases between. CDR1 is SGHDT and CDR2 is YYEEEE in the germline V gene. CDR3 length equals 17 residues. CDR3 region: CASSLDPSTRTLYEQYF. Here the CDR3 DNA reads TGTGCCAGCAGCTTGGATCCGAGTACTAGGACCCTTTACGAGCAGTACTTC.

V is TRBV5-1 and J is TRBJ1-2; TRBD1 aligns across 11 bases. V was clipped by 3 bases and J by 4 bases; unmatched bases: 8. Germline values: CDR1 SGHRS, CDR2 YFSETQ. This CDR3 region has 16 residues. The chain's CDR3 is CASSSPGTGGGYGYTF. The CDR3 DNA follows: TGCGCCAGCAGCTCTCCCGGGACAGGGGGTGGCTATGGCTACACCTTC.

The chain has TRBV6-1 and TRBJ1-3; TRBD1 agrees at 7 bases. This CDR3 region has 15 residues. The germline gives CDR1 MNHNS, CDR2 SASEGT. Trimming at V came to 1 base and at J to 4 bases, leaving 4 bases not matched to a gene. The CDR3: CASSEEGAQGNTIYF. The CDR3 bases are TGTGCCAGCAGTGAAGAGGGGGCGCAGGGAAACACCATATATTTT.

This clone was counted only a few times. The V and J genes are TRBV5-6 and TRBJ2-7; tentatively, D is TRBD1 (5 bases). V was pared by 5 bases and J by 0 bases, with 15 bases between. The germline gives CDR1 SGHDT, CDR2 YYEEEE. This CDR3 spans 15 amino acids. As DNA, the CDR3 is TGTGCCAGCAGGATCAGGGTATCTTCCTCCTACGAGCAGTACTTC. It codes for CASRIRVSSSYEQYF.

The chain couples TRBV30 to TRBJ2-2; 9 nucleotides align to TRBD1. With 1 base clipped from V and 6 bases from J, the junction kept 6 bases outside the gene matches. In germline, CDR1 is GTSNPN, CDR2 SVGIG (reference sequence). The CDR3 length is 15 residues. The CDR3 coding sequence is TGTGCCTGGAGTGAAGAACAGGGGGCTTCCGGGGAGCTGTTTTTT. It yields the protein CAWSEEQGASGELFF.

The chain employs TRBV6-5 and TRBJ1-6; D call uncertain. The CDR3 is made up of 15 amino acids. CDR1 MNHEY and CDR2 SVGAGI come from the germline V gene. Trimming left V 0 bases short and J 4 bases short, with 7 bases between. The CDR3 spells CASSYSYSYNSPLHF. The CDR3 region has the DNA TGTGCCAGCAGTTACTCATACAGTTATAATTCACCCCTCCACTTT.

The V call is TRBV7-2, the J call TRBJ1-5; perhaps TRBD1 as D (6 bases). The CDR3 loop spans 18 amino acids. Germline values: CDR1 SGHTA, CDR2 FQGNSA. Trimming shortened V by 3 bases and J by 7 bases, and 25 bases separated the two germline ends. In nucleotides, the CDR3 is TGTGCCAGCAGCTTTATTAATAGGGGATCAGGGGTTCGCCAGCCCCAGCATTTT. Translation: CASSFINRGSGVRQPQHF.

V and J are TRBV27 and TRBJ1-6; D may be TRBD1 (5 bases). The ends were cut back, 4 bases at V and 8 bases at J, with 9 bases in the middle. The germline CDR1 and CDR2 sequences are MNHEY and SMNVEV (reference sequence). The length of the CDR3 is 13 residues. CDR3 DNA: TGTGCCAGCAGTTGGGGGGTTGATTCACCCCTCCACTTT. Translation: CASSWGVDSPLHF.

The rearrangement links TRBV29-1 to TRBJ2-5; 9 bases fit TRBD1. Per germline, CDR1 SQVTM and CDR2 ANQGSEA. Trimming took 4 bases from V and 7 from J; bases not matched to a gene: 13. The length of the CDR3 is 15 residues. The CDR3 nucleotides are TGCAGCGTTGTATTAACAGGGGGCATCTCGGGGACCCAGTACTTC. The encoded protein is CSVVLTGGISGTQYF.

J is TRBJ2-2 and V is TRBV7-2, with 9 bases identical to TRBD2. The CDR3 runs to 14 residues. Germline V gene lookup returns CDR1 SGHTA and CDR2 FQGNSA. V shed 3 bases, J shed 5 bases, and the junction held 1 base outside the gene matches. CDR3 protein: CASSFTSGTGELFF. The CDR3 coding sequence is TGTGCCAGCAGCTTTACTAGCGGGACCGGGGAGCTGTTTTTT.

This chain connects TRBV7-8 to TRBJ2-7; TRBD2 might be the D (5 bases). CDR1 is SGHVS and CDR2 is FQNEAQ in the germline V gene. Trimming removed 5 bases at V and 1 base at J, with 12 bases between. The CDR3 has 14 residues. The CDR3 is CASSPSGFSYEQYF. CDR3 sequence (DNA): TGTGCCAGCAGCCCATCGGGATTTTCCTACGAGCAGTACTTC.

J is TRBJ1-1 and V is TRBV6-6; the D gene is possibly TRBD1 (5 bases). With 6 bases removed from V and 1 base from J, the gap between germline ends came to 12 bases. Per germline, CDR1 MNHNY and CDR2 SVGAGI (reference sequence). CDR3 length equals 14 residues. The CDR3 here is CASREGRANTEAFF. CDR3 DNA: TGTGCCAGCAGGGAGGGACGGGCGAACACTGAAGCTTTCTTT.